This T cell receptor beta chain was profiled in a study of blood T cell repertoires in COVID-19. As for the study in general: From the United States, Italy and Spain came samples of acute and convalescent COVID-19.

The CDR3 contains 13 residues. V lost 3 bases and J lost 5, with 11 bases in between. Germline assignment: CDR1 SGHVS and CDR2 FQNEAQ. In the original analysis: Amplified reference gene primers provided the basis for estimating nucleated cell counts. Profiled with immunoSEQ multiplex PCR; TCRdb holds only in-frame clones, not every one. Clone size and the V and J calls come from that table; the DNA yielded D and trimming. The sample includes roughly 230,000 clones, about 85% seen only once; the top ten take 0.98%. The sequence came from a middle-aged man with acute or convalescent COVID-19. The V call is TRBV7-8, the J call TRBJ2-7; weak D call: TRBD1 (5 bases). What was sequenced was peripheral blood. This CDR3 reads CASSFLQEHEQYF. The CDR3 DNA reads TGTGCCAGCAGCTTCTTACAGGAACACGAGCAGTACTTC. Variable domain in full (rest from reference TRBV7-8 and TRBJ2-7): GAGVSQSPRYKVAKRGQDVALRCDPISGHVSLFWYQQALGQGPEFLTYFQNEAQLDKSGLPSDRFFAERPEGSVSTLKIQRTQQEDSAVYLCASSFLQEHEQYFGPGTRLTVT.